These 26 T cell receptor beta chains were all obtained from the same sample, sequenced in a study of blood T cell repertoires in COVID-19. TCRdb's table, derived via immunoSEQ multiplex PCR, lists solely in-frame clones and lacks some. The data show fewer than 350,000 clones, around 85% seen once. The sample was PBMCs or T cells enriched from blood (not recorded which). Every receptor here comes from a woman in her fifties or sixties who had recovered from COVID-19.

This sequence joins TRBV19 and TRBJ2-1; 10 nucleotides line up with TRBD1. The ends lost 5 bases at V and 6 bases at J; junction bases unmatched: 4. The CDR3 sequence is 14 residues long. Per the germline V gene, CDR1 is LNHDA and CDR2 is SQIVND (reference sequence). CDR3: CASSSWDRGNEQFF. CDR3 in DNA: TGTGCCAGTAGTTCGTGGGACAGGGGCAATGAGCAGTTCTTC.

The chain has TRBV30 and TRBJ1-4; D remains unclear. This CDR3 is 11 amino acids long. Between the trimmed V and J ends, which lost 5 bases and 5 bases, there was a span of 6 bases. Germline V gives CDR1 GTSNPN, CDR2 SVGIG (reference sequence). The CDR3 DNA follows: TGTGCCTGGGCATCAAATGAAAAACTGTTTTTT. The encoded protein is CAWASNEKLFF.

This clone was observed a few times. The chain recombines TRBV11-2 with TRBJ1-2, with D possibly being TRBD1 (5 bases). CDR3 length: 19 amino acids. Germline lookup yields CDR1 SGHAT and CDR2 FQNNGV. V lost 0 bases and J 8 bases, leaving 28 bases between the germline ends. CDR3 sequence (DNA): TGTGCCAGCAGCTTAGATCGTACCGGTCAGGGAATGAGGACGTTGGGCTACACCTTC. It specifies CASSLDRTGQGMRTLGYTF.

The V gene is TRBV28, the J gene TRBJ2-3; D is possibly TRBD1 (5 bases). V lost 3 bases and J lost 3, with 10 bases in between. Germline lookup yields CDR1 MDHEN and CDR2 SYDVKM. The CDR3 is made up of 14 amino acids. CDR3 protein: CASSFARATDTQYF. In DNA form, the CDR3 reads TGTGCCAGCAGTTTCGCCAGGGCAACAGATACGCAGTATTTT. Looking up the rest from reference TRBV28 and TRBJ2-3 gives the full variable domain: DVKVTQSSRYLVKRTGEKVFLECVQDMDHENMFWYRQDPGLGLRLIYFSYDVKMKEKGDIPEGYSVSREKKERFSLILESASTNQTSMYLCASSFARATDTQYFGPGTRLTVL.

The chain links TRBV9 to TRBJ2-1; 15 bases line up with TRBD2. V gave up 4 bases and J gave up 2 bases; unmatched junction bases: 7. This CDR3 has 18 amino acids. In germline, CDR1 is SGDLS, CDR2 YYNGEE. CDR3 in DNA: TGTGCCAGCAGCACGGGACTAGCGGGAGGAAACACCTACAATGAGCAGTTCTTC. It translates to CASSTGLAGGNTYNEQFF.

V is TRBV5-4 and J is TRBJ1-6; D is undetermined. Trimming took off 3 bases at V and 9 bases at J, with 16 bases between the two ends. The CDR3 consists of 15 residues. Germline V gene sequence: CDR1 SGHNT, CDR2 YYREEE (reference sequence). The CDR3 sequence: CASSSPGNRVSPLHF. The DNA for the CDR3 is TGTGCCAGCAGCTCTCCGGGAAATCGAGTTTCACCCCTCCACTTT.

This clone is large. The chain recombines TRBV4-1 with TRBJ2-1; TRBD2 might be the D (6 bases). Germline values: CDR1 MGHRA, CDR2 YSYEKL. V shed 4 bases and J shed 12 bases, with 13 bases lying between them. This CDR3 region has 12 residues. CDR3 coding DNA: TGCGCCAGCAGCCCCTGGGGCGGGACGCAGTTCTTC. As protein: CASSPWGGTQFF.

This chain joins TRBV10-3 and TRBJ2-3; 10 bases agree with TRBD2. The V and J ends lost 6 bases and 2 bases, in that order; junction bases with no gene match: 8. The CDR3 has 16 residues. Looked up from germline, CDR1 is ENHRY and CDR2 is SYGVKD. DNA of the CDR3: TGTGCCATCAGGGGGGGAGCGGGAGGGGTCACAGATACGCAGTATTTT. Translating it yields CAIRGGAGGVTDTQYF.

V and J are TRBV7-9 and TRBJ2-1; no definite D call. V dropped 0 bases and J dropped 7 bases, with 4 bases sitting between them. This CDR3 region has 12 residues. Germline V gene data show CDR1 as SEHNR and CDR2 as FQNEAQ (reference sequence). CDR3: CASSLARNEQFF. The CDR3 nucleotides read TGTGCCAGCAGCTTAGCCAGGAATGAGCAGTTCTTC.

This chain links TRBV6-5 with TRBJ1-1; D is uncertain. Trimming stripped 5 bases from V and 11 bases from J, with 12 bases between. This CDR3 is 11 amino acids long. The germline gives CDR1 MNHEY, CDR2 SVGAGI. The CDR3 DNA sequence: TGTGCCAGCAGTAACAGAGTGGTCGCTTTCTTT. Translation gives CASSNRVVAFF.

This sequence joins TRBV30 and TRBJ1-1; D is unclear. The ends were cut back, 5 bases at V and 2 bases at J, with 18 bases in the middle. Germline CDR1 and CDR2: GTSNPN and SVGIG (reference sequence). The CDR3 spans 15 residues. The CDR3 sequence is CAWHLIGEPNTEAFF. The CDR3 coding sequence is TGTGCCTGGCACCTCATCGGTGAACCCAACACTGAAGCTTTCTTT.

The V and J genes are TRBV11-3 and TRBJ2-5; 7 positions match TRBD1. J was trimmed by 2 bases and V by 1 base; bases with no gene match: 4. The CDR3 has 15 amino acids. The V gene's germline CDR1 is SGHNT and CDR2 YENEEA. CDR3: CASSLGRTGQETQYF. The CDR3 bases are TGTGCCAGCAGCTTAGGACGGACAGGTCAAGAGACCCAGTACTTC.

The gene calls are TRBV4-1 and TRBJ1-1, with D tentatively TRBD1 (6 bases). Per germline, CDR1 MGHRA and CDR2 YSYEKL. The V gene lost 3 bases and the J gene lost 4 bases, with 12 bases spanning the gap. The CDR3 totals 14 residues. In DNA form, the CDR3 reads TGCGCCAGCAGCCAGGGGGCTCTAGGCACTGAAGCTTTCTTT. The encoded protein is CASSQGALGTEAFF.

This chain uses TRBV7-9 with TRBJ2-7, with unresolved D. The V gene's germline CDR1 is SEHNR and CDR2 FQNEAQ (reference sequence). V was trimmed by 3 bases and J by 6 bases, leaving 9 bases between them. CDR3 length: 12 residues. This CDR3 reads CASSFPPSEQYF. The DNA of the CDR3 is TGTGCCAGCAGCTTCCCCCCTAGCGAGCAGTACTTC.

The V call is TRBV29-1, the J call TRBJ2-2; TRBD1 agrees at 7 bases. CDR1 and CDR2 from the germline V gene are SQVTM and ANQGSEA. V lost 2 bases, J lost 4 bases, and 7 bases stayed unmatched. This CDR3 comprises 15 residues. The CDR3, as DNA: TGCAGCGTTGAATACCGGGACAGTCCCACCGGGGAGCTGTTTTTT. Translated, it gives CSVEYRDSPTGELFF.

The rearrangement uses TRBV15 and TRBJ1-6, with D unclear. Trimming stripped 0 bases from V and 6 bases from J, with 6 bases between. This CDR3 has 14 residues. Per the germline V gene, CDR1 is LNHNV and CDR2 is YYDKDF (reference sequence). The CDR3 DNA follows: TGTGCCACCAGCAGAGATCCTACTAATTCACCCCTCCACTTT. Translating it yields CATSRDPTNSPLHF. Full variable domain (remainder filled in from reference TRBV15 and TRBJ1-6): DAMVIQNPRYQVTQFGKPVTLSCSQTLNHNVMYWYQQKSSQAPKLLFHYYDKDFNNEADTPDNFQSRRPNTSFCFLDIRSPGLGDTAMYLCATSRDPTNSPLHFGNGTRLTVT.

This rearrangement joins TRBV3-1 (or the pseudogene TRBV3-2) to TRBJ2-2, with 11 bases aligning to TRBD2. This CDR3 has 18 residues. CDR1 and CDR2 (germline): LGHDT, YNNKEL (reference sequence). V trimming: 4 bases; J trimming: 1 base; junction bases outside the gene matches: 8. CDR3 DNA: TGTGCCAGCAGCCGCGCTATAGCGGGGGGGATGAACACCGGGGAGCTGTTTTTT. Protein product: CASSRAIAGGMNTGELFF.

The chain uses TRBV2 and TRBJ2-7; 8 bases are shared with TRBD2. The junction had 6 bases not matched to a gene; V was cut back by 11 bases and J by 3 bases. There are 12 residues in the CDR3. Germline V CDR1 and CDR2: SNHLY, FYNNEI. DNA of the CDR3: TGTGCCGCGGGGGGACTGAACTACGAGCAGTACTTC. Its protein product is CAAGGLNYEQYF.

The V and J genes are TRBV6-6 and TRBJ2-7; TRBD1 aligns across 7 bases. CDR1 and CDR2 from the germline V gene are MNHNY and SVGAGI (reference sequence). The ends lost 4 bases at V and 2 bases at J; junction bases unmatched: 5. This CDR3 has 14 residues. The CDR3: CASSSTGSPYEQYF. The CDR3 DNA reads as TGTGCCAGCAGTTCGACAGGGAGCCCCTACGAGCAGTACTTC.

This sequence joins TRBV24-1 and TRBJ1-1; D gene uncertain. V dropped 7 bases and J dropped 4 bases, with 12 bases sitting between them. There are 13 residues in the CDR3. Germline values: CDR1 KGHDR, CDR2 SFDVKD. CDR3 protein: CATREGVSTEAFF. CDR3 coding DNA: TGTGCCACCAGAGAAGGAGTCTCCACTGAAGCTTTCTTT.

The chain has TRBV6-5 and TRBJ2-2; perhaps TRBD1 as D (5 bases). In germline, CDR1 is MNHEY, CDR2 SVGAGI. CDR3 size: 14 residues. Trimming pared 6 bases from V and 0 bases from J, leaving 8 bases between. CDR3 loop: CASRDSPNTGELFF. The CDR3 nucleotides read TGTGCCAGCAGAGACAGCCCGAACACCGGGGAGCTGTTTTTT.

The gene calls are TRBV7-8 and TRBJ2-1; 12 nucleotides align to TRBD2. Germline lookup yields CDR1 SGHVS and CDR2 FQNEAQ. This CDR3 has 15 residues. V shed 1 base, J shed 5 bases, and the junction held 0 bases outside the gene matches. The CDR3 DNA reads TGTGCCAGCAGCTTAGGGACTAGCGGGAACAATGAGCAGTTCTTC. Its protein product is CASSLGTSGNNEQFF.

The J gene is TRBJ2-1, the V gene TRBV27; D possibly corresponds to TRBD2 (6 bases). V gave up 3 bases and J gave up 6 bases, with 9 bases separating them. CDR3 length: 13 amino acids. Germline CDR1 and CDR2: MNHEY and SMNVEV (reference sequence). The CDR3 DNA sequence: TGTGCCAGCAGTTTCGCGGGATTCAATGAGCAGTTCTTC. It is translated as CASSFAGFNEQFF.

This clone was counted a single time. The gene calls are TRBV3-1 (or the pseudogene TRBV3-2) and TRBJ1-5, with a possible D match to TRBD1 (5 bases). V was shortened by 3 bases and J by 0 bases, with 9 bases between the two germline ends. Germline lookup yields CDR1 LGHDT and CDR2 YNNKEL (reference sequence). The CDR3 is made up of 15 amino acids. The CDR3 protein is CASSHGRASNQPQHF. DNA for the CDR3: TGTGCCAGCAGCCATGGCAGGGCTAGCAATCAGCCCCAGCATTTT.

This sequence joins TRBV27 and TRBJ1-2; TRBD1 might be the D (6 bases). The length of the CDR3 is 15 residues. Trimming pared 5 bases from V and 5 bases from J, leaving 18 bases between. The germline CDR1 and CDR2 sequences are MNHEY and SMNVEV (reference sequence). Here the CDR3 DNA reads TGTGCCAGCAGTCCTTGGGACACGGGGCTTTATGGCTACACCTTC. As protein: CASSPWDTGLYGYTF.

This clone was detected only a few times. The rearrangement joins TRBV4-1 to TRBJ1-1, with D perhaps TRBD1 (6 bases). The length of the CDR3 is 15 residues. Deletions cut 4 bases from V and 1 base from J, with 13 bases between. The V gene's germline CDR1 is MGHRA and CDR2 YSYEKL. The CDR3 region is CASSPPTGPNTEAFF. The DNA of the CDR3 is TGCGCCAGCAGCCCACCGACAGGCCCGAACACTGAAGCTTTCTTT.